The following is a TCR beta chain sequence with its context. The sample originates from a study of blood T cell repertoires in COVID-19. Study information: The United States, Italy and Spain were the sources of the acute and convalescent COVID-19 samples.

Assay: immunoSEQ multiplex PCR; the TCRdb copy retains only in-frame clones and omits some. The repertoire has a few hundred thousand clones, around 84% of them found once; the top ten carry about 10%. Per the germline V gene, CDR1 is SNHLY and CDR2 is FYNNEI. This CDR3 contains 14 residues. The V and J ends lost 4 bases and 2 bases respectively, with 11 bases between them. The clonotype originates from a woman aged 80 or over with COVID-19, enrolled during active disease. The sequenced sample was peripheral blood. V usage is TRBV2 and J usage is TRBJ1-2, with D maybe TRBD1 (6 bases). The chain's CDR3 is CASSVTGWNYGYTF. CDR3 coding DNA: TGTGCCAGCAGTGTTACAGGGTGGAACTATGGCTACACCTTC. Based on the CDR3 plus reference TRBV2 and TRBJ1-2, the full variable domain is EPEVTQTPSHQVTQMGQEVILRCVPISNHLYFYWYRQILGQKVEFLVSFYNNEISEKSEIFDDQFSVERPDGSNFTLKIRSTKLEDSAMYFCASSVTGWNYGYTFGSGTRLTVV.